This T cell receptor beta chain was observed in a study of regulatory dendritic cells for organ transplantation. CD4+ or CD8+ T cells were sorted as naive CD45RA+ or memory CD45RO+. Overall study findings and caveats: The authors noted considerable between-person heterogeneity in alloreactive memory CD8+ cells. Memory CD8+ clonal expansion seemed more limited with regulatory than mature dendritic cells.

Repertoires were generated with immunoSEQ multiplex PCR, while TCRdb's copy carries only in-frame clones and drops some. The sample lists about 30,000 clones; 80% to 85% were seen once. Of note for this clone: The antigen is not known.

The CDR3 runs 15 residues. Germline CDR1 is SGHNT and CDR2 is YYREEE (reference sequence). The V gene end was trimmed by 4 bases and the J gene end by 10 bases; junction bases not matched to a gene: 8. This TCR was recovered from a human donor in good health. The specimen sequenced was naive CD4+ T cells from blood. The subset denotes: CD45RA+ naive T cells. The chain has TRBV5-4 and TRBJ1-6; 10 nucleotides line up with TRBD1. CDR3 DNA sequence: TGTGCCAGCAGCCCTACGGGACAGGGGCAATCACCCCTCCACTTT. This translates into CASSPTGQGQSPLHF. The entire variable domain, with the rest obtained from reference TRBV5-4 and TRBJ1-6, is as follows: ETGVTQSPTHLIKTRGQQVTLRCSSQSGHNTVSWYQQALGQGPQFIFQYYREEENGRGNFPPRFSGLQFPNYSSELNVNALELDDSALYLCASSPTGQGQSPLHFGNGTRLTVT.